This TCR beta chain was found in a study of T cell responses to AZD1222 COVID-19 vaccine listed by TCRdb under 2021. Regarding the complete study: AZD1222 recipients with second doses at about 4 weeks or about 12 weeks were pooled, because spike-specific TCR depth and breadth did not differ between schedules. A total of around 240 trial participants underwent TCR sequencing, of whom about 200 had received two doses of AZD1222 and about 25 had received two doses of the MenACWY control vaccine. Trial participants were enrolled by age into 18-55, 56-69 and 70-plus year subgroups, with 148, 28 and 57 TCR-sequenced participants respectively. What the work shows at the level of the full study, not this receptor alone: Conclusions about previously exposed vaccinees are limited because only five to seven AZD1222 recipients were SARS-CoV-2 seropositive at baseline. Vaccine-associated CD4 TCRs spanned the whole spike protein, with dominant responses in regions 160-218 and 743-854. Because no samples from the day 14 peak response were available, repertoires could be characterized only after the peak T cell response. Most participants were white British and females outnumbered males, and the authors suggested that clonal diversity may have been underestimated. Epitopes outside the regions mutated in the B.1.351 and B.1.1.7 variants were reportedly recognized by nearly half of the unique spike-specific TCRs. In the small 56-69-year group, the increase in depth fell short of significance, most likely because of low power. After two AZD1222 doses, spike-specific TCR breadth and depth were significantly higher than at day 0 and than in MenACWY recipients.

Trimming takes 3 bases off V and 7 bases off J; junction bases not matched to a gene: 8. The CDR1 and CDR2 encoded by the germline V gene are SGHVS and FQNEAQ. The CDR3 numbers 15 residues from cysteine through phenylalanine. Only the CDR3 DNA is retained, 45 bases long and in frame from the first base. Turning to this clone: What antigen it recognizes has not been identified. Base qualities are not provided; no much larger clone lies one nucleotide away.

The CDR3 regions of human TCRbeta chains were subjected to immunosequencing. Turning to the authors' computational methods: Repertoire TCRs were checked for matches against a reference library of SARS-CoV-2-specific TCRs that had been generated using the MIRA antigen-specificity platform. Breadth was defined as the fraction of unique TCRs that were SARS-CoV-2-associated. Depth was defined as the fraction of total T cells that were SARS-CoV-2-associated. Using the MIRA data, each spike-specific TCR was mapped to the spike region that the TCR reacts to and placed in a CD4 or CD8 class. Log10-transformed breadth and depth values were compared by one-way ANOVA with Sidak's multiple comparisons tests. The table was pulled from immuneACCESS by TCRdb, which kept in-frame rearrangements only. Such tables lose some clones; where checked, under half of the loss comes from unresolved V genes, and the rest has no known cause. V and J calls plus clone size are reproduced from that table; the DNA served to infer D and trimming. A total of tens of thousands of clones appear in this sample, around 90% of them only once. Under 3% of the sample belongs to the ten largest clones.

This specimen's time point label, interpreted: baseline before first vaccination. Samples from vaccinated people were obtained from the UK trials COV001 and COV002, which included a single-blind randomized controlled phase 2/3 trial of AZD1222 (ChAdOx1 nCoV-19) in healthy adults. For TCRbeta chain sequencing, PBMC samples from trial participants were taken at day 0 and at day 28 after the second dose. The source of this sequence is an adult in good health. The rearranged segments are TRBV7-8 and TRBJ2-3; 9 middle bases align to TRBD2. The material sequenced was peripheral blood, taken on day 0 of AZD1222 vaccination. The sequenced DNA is TGTGCCAGCAGCTTCATAGCGGGGGAGGGAAATACGCAGTATTTT. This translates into CASSFIAGEGNTQYF.